This T cell receptor beta chain appears in the sequencing data of a study of human T cells and chemical hapten exposure. MiXCR, applied by TCRdb to the RACE reads, yields one record per CDR3 protein. The sample includes 150,000 to 200,000 distinct CDR3 sequences, around a quarter of them seen just once. Sample time point: patch test 3, about 24 weeks after DPC sensitization. Treatment specified: therapeutic diphenylcyclopropenone sensitization with weekly scalp DPC. This TCR came from a woman aged 40-49 years with alopecia areata. Some clones in this sample may be carry-over from other donors' samples. This material consisted of whole blood, taken in connection with sensitization to the hapten diphenylcyclopropenone (DPC).

This chain's CDR3 is CVTSSPNDSPLHF. CDR3 DNA: TGTGTCACCTCCAGTCCAAACGATTCACCCCTCCACTTT. V is TRBV28 and J is TRBJ1-6, with D unresolved. The CDR3 is 13 residues long. CDR1 is MDHEN, CDR2 SYDVKM, per germline.